Detailed here is one T cell receptor beta chain. Its binding antigen is unknown. No base qualities exist here, and no much larger clone lies one base off it. To be included, a participant needed at least one PBMC sample from before ART initiation plus at least two post-ART samples. All participants with HIV were treated in the United States of America. Before DNA extraction, cryopreserved samples containing about 0.95-10 million PBMC were thawed and washed. At the time of the earliest PBMC sample, participants with HIV were aged between about 20 and 54 years. PBMC samples were contributed by each participant from 1-4 timepoints before ART initiation and 2-8 timepoints after ART initiation, with a median of 7 samples. Serial HIV viral load, CD4+ T-cell count, ART history and demographic data were obtained for every participant. Using a Qiagen kit on a QIAcube, genomic DNA was extracted from unsorted PBMC, with samples processed in batches of 12.

V is pared back by 5 bases and J by 5 bases, with 16 bases lying between the germline termini. Reading from cysteine to phenylalanine, the CDR3 counts 15 amino acids. The entry retains the CDR3 DNA only, 45 bases that are in frame from base 1. CDR1 LNHDA and CDR2 SQIVND were looked up in the germline V gene (reference sequence). The data were taken from a study of long-term antiretroviral therapy in people with HIV (dated by TCRdb to the early 2020s). As for the study more broadly: The earliest samples were collected roughly a decade before the 2015 WHO recommendation for immediate ART, at a time when ART was usually postponed until CD4 counts fell. A retrospective serial study tested whether ART initiation and durable HIV suppression were associated with changes in peripheral blood TRB repertoire composition and diversity. From 25 to 30 adults with confirmed HIV infection, the cohort provided roughly 200 cryopreserved PBMC samples, gathered serially across a mean of around six years (range 1-12). No cross-contamination during QIAcube processing was shown when test extractions of a monoclonal T-cell line were performed alongside approximately 32 polyclonal samples. About 35% of the 30 participants with HIV were female.

The immunoSEQ hsTCRB v3.0 assay was used at survey level resolution for TRB variable region sequencing. TRB sequencing targeted a depth of about 40,000-50,000 T-cell genomes per sample. An Illumina MiSeq with a v3 150-cycle kit was used to sequence the pooled TRB libraries. The authors processed their data as follows. Repertoire analysis was performed in R inside a reproducible Nextflow workflow that covered QC, data transformation and analysis. LymphoSeq2, an R package for AIRR-Seq data exploration, was used to implement custom analyses. A few samples yielding fewer than 5000 total TRB sequences were excluded, leaving around 200 analyzed HIV repertoires. Of the roughly 180 retained HIV repertoires, over 55 were collected before and about 130 after ART initiation. Repertoires were downsampled to 5000 TRB nucleotide sequences, with summary statistics averaged over 100 downsampling iterations. The analysis kept only TRB sequences whose CDR3 regions were at least seven amino acids long. A Shannon entropy-derived clonality score and the Gini coefficient were used to measure diversity. In repertoire networks, the top 5000 CDR3 amino acid sequences were linked whenever an edit distance of one separated two sequences. For TRB CDR3 amino acid sequences, antigen specificity groups and MHC restriction were predicted with GLIPH2. Known CMV, EBV, HIV or tissue antigen associations were flagged by matching CDR3 amino acid sequences against VDJdb and McPAS-TCR. Pre-ART, post-ART and control groups were compared with Wilcoxon signed-rank tests and Holm-Bonferroni correction. As stored in TCRdb, this immuneACCESS dataset retains in-frame rearrangements with V and J assigned. A fraction of the clones does not appear; measured against another copy, unresolved V genes explain less than half of the discrepancy, and the remainder lacks a known reason. The V and J calls and the clone size are those of that table, but D and trimming were determined from the DNA. In this sample the table shows about 20,000 clones, less than 95% of which occur a single time. The ten biggest clones cover 9.2% of the sample.

Overall results and qualifications from the work: Inferences about post-ART repertoire changes are limited because no data were available on ART adherence, viral resistance or therapy changes. ART initiation was associated with a significant increase in TRB diversity, but diversity stayed significantly below transplant donor controls even after long-term ART. Since PBMC availability was limited, sequencing covered only the TCR beta chain, with no alpha chain pairing. At every time point, the repertoire was dominated by expanded TRB clones first identified before ART initiation, although this dominance fluctuated and, in many PLHIV, declined after ART. Because pre-ART samples had limited cell numbers, unsorted PBMC were profiled rather than sorted CD4+ and CD8+ T cells. Samples dated from 2004 to 2017, and the ART regimens used may be less effective than current ones. Compared with controls, HIV repertoires had narrower CDR3 length ranges, and the network structure pointed to an antigen-experienced repertoire that shifted only slightly toward naive after ART.

The sequence came from a woman between 25 and 40 years old with HIV. Sequences were derived from unsorted PBMCs, sampled about 4.1 years before starting antiretroviral therapy. The sequence is built from TRBV19 and TRBJ1-5, with TRBD1 perhaps the D gene, on 5 matching bases. CDR3 reads: CASSVPRGADQPQHF. DNA sequence: TGTGCCAGTAGTGTCCCCCGGGGCGCGGATCAGCCCCAGCATTTT.